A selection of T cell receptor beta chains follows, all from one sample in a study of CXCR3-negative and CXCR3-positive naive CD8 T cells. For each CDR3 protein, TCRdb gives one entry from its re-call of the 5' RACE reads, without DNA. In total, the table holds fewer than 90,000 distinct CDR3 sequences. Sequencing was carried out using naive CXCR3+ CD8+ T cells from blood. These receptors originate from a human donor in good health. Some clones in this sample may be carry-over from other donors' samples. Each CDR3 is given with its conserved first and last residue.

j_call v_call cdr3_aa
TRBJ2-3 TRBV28 CASSLRGGGTPDTQYF
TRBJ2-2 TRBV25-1 CASSEYYRLAEGGELFF
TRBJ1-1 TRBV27 CASSLSRGNTEAFF
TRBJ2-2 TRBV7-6 CASSLVVGELFF
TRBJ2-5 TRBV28 CASSFRAGGLGETQYF
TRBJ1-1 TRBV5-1 CASSDETGGTEAFF
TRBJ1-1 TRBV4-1 CASSRQGTMNTEAFF
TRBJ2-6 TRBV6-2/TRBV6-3 CASSYDSGANVLTF
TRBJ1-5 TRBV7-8 CASSLDRGNQPQHF
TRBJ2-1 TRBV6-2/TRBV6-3 CASSYGGPNEQFF
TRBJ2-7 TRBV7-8 CASSPGTDEQYF
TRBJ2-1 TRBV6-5 CASSYGPLGSDTYNEQFF
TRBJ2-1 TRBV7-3 CASSLGTSGSEQFF
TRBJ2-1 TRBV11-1 CASSAPEAGVAGNEQFF
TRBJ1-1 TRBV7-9 CASNPRSGMNTEAFF
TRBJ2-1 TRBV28 CASSLSSTYNEQFF
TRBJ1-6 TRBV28 CASSSHSPLHF
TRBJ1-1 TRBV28 CASSESGTRNTEAFF
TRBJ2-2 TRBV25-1 CASSETNTGELFF
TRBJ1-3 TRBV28 CASSPGGIGNTIYF
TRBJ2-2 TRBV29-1 CSVYRDTGELFF
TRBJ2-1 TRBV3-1 CASSLTGLRENNEQFF
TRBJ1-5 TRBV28 CASSISGTYYSNQPQHF
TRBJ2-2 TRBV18 CASSPSGVGELFF
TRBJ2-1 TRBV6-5 CASSYSAWVYNEQFF
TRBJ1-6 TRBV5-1 CASSLEQGGNSYNSPLHF
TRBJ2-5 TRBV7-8 CASSLVQGVIGQETQYF
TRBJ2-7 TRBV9 CASSVSGTGGEQYF
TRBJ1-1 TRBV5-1 CASSPRANTEAFF
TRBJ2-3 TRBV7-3 CASSSGSSGSADTQYF
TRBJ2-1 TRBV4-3 CASSQDSWASGRNNEQFF
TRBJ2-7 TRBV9 CASSVDLGIGIEEQYF
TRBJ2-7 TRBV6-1 CASRGWQSTYEQYF
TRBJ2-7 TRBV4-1 CASSYTDGNYEQYF
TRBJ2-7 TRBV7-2 CASSLGRASEQYF
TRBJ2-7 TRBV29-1 CSVEAGGEGYEQYF
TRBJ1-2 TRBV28 CASSSPTGTSFYGYTF